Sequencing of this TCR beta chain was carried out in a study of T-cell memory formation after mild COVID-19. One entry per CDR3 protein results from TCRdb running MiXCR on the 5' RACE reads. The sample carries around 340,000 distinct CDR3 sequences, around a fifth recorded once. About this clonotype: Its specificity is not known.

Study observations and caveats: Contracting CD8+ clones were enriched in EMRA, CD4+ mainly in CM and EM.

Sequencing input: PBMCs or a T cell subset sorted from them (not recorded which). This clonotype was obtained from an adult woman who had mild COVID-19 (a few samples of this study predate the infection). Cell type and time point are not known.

CDR3 sequence (DNA): TGTGCCAGCGGGCGCGGGAACATTCAGTACTTC. Translation: CASGRGNIQYF. The genes are TRBV6-5 and TRBJ2-4; possibly TRBD2 for D (5 bases). V lost 8 bases to trimming and J lost 7 bases, with 9 bases between them. The germline V gene has CDR1 MNHEY and CDR2 SVGAGI. This CDR3 is 11 amino acids long.